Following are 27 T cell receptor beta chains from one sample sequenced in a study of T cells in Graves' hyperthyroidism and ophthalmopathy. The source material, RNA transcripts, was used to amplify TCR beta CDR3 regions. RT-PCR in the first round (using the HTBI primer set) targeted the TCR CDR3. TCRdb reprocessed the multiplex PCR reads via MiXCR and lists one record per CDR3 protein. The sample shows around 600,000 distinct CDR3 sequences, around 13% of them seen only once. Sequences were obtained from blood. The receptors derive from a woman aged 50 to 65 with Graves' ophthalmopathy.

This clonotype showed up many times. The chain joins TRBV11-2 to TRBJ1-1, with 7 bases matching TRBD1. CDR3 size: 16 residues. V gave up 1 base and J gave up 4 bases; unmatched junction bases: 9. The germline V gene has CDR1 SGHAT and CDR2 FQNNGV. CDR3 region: CASSLGRQGGFTEAFF. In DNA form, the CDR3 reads TGTGCCAGCAGCTTAGGACGACAGGGAGGATTCACTGAAGCTTTCTTT.

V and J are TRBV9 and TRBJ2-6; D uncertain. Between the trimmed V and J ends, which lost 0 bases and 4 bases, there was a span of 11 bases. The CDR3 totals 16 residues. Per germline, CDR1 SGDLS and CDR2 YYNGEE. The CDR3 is CASSVGVAGGANVLTF. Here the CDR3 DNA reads TGTGCCAGCAGCGTAGGGGTTGCTGGGGGGGCCAACGTCCTGACTTTC.

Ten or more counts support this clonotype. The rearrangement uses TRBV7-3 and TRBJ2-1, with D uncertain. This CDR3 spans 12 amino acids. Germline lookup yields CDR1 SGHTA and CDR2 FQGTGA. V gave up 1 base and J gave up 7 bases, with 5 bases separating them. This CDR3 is CASSLNRNEQFF. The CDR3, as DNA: TGTGCCAGCAGCTTAAACCGTAATGAGCAGTTCTTC.

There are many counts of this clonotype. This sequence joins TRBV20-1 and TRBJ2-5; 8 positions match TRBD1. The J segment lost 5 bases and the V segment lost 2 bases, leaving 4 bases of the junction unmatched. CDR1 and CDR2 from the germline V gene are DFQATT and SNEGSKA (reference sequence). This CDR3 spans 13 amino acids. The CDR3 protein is CSARRQGAETQYF. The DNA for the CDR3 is TGCAGTGCTAGAAGGCAGGGGGCTGAGACCCAGTACTTC.

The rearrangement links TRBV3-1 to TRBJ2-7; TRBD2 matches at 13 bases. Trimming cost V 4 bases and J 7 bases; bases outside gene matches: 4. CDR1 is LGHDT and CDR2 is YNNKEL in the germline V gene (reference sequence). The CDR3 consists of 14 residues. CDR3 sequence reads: CASSRLAGGWEQYF. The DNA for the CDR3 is TGTGCCAGCAGCCGACTAGCGGGAGGCTGGGAGCAGTACTTC.

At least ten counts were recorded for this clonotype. The DNA for the CDR3 is TGCAGTGTCAGAGGGACTAGCGGGGGGAGAAGCACAGATACGCAGTATTTT. Amino acid sequence: CSVRGTSGGRSTDTQYF. The chain is built from TRBV20-1 and TRBJ2-3; 15 bases match TRBD2. Per the germline V gene, CDR1 is DFQATT and CDR2 is SNEGSKA (reference sequence). Germline trimming cut 7 bases from V and 0 bases from J; bases unmatched to any gene: 8. This CDR3 has 17 residues.

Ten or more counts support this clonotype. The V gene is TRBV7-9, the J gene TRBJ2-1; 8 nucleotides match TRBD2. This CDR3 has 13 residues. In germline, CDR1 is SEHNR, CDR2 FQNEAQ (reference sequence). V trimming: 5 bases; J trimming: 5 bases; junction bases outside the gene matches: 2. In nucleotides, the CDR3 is TGTGCCAGCAGCGCGGGGGGCCACAATGAGCAGTTCTTC. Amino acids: CASSAGGHNEQFF.

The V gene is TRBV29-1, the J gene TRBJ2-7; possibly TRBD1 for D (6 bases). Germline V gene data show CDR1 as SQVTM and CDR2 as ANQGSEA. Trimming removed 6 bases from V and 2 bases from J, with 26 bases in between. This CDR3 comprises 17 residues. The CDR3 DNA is TGCAGCGTAAGCTACGTCCGCGGACCAGGGGTAACCTACGAGCAGTACTTC. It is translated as CSVSYVRGPGVTYEQYF.

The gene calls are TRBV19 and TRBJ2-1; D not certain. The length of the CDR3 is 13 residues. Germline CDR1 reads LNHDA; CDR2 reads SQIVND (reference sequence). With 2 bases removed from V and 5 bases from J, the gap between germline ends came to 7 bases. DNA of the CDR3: TGTGCCAGTAGTATAATAGCCCACAATGAGCAGTTCTTC. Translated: CASSIIAHNEQFF.

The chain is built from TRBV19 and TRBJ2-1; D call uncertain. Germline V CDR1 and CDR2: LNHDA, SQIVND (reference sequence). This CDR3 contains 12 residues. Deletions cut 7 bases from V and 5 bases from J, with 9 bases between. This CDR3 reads CASKNRNNEQFF. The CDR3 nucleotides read TGTGCCAGTAAAAATCGGAACAATGAGCAGTTCTTC.

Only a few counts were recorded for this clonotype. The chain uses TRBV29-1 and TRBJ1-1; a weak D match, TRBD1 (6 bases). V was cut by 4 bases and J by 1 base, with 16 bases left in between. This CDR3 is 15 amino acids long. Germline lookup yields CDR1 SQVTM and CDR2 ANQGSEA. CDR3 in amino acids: CSVVWGLVGNTEAFF. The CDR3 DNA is TGCAGCGTTGTTTGGGGGCTTGTAGGGAACACTGAAGCTTTCTTT.

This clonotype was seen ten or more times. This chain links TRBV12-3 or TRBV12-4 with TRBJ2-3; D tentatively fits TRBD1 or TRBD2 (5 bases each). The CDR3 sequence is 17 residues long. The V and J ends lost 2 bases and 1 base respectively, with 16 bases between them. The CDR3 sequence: CASSLRVGETGTDTQYF. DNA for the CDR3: TGTGCCAGCAGTTTAAGGGTGGGGGAGACGGGCACAGATACGCAGTATTTT.

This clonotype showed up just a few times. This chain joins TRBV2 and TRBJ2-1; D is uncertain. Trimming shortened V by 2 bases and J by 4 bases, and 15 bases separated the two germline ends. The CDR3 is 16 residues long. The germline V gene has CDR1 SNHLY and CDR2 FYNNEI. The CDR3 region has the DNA TGTGCCAGCAGTGAAAGGTCCCTAATTCTATACAATGAGCAGTTCTTC. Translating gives CASSERSLILYNEQFF.

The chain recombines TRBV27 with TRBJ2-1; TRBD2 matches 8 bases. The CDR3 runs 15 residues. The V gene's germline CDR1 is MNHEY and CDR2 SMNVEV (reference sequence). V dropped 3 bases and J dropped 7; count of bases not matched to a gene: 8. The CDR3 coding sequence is TGTGCCAGCAGTTTCGGAAGCGGGAGTTCAAATGAGCAGTTCTTC. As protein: CASSFGSGSSNEQFF.

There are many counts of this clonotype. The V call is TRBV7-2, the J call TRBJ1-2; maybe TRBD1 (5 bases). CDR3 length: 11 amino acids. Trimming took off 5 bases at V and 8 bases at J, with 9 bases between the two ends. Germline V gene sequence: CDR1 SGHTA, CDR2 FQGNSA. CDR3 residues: CASSPGLGYTF. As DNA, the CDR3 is TGTGCCAGCAGCCCAGGGTTGGGCTACACCTTC.

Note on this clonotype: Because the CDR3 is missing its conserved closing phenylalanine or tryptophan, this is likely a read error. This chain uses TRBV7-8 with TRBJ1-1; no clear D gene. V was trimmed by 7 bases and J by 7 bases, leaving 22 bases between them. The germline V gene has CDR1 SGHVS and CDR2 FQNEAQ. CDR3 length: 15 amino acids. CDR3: CASNRDRVSGDEAFL. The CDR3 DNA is TGTGCCAGCAACCGAGATAGAGTGTCAGGAGATGAAGCTTTCCTT.

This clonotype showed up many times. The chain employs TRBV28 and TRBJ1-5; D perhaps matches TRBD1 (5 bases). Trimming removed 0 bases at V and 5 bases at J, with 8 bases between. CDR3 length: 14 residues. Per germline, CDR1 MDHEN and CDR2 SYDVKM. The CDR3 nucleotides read TGTGCCAGCAGTTTATGGAGGGGAGATCAGCCCCAGCATTTT. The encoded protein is CASSLWRGDQPQHF.

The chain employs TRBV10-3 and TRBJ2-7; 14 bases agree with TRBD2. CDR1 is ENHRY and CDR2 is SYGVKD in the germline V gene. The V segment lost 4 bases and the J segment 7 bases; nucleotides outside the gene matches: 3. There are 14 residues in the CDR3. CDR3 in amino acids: CAISATSGRGEQYF. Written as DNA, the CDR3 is TGTGCCATCAGTGCGACTAGCGGGAGGGGGGAGCAGTACTTC.

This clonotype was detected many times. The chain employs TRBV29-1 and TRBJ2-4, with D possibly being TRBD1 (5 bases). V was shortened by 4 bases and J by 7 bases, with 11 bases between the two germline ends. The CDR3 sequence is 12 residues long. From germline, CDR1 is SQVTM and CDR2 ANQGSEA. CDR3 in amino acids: CSVVQGSNIQYF. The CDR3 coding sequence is TGCAGCGTTGTCCAGGGATCCAACATTCAGTACTTC. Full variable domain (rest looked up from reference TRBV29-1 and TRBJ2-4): SAVISQKPSRDICQRGTSLTIQCQVDSQVTMMFWYRQQPGQSLTLIATANQGSEATYESGFVIDKFPISRPNLTFSTLTVSNMSPEDSSIYLCSVVQGSNIQYFGAGTRLSVL.

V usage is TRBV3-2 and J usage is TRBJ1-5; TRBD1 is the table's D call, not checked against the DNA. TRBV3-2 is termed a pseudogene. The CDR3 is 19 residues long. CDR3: CASSQDDLSRTGINQPQHF. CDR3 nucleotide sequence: TGTGCCAGCAGCCAAGATGATTTGTCCCGGACAGGGATTAATCAGCCCCAGCATTTT.

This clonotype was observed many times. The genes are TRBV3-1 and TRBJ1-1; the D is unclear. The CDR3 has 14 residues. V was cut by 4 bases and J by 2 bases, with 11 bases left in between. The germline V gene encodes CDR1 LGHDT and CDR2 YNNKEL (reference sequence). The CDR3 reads CASSPPGPNTEAFF. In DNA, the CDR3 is TGTGCCAGCAGCCCCCCAGGCCCTAACACTGAAGCTTTCTTT.

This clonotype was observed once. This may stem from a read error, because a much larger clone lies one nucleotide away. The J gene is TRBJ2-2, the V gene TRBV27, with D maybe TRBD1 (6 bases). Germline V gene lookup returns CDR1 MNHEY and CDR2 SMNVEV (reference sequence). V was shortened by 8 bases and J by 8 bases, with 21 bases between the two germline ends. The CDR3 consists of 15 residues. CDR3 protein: CASAPIAGATGELFF. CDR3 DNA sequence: TGTGCCAGCGCCCCAATTGCAGGGGCGACGGGGGAGCTGTTTTTT.

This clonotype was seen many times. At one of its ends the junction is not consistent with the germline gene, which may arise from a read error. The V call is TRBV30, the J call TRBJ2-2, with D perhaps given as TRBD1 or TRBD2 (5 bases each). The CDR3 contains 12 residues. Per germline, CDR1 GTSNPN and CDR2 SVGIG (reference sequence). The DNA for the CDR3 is TGTGCCTGGGGGCCACAGGCCGGGGACCTATATTTT. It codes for CAWGPQAGDLYF.

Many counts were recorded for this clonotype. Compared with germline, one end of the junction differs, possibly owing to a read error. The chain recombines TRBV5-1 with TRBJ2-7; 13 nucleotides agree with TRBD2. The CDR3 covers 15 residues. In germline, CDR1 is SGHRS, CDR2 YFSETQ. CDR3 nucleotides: TGTGCCAGCAGTCCAGGACTAGCGGGAGACTACGAGCAGTACTTC. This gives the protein CASSPGLAGDYEQYF.

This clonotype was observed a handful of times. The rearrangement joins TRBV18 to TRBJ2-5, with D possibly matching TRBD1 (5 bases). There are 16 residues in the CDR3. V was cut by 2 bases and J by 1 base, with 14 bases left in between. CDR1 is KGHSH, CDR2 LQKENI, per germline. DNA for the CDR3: TGTGCCAGCTCACCAGATCGATCCAGGGCCCAAGAGACCCAGTACTTC. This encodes CASSPDRSRAQETQYF.

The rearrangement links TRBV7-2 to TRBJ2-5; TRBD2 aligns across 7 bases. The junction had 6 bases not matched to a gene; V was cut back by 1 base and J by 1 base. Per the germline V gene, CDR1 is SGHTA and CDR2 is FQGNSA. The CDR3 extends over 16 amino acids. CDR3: CASSLVAGEIQETQYF. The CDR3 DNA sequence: TGTGCCAGCAGCTTAGTCGCGGGAGAGATCCAAGAGACCCAGTACTTC.

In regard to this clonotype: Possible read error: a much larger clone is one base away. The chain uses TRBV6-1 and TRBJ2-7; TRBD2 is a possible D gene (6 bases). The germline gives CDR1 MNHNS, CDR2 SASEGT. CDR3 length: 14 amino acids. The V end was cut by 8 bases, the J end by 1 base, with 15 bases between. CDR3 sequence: CASGYAGLSYEQYF. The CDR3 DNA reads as TGTGCCAGCGGCTACGCGGGACTTTCCTACGAGCAGTACTTC.